This record concerns one TCR beta chain sequence. This specimen belongs to a study of blood T cell repertoires in COVID-19. Across the study: Samples taken during acute and convalescent COVID-19 were collected in the United States, Italy and Spain. The analysed material was cDNA or gDNA that came from T cells, B-cell-depleted T cells, or PBMCs.

Per the study methods: The assay estimated nucleated cells by amplifying reference gene primers. TCRdb keeps only in-frame clones here, not all; method: immunoSEQ multiplex PCR. That table is the source of V, J and clone size, and D and trimming were worked out from the DNA. This sample carries just over 250,000 clones, around 80% of them seen once, and the ten largest clones take about 4%. Trimming left V 7 bases short and J 6 bases short, with 16 bases between. Germline V gene data show CDR1 as SGHNT and CDR2 as YYREEE (reference sequence). The CDR3 covers 14 residues. Individuals drawn from around 25 US areas were roughly 18 to 95 years old.

Sequenced sample: PBMCs or T cells enriched from blood (not recorded which). The chain employs TRBV5-4 and TRBJ2-2, with a possible D match to TRBD2 (5 bases). This receptor was identified in a man aged 25-45 years with acute COVID-19. CDR3 nucleotide sequence: TGTGCCAGCGGGCTGAGGGTGGATCCCGGGGAGCTGTTTTTT. It is translated as CASGLRVDPGELFF.